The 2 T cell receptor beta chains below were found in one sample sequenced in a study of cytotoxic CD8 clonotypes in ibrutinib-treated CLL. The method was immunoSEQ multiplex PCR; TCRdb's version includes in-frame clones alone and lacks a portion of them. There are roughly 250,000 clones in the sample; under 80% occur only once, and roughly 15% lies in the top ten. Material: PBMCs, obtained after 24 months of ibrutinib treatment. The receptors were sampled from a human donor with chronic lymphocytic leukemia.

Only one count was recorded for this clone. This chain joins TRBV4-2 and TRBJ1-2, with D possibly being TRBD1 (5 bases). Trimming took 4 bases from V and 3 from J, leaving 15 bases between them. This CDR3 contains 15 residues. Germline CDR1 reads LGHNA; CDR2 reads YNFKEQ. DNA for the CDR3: TGTGCCAGCAGCCCTCGTCCAGGGATCGACTATGGCTACACCTTC. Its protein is CASSPRPGIDYGYTF.

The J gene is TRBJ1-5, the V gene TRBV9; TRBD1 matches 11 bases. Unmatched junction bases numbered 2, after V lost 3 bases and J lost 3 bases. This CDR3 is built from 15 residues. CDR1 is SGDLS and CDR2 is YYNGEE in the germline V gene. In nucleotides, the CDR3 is TGTGCCAGCAGCGCGGGACAGGGGGTCAATCAGCCCCAGCATTTT. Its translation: CASSAGQGVNQPQHF. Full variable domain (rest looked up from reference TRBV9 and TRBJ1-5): DSGVTQTPKHLITATGQRVTLRCSPRSGDLSVYWYQQSLDQGLQFLIQYYNGEERAKGNILERFSAQQFPDLHSELNLSSLELGDSALYFCASSAGQGVNQPQHFGDGTRLSIL.